Each of the 2 T cell receptor beta chains below was sequenced from the same sample in a study of blood T cells in healthy people across ages. PCR was performed a second time for about 7 to 12 cycles using a sample-barcoded 5' primer and a J-beta primer mix. TCRdb reprocessed the 5' RACE reads via MiXCR and lists one record per CDR3 protein. The data hold some 700,000 distinct CDR3 sequences, with 20% to 25% observed a single time. Sequences were obtained from blood. These receptors were obtained from a man in his 70s in good health.

Details on this clonotype: A read error may account for a junction end that differs from germline. V gene TRBV11-2 combines with J gene TRBJ2-1; D is tentatively TRBD1 or TRBD2 (6 bases each). The CDR3 spans 13 residues. In germline, CDR1 is SGHAT, CDR2 FQNNGV. The CDR3 is CVSNKRGLDEQFF. DNA for the CDR3: TGTGTCAGCAACAAACGGGGGCTCGATGAGCAGTTCTTC.

To note about this clonotype: One junction end does not reproduce the germline sequence, and a read error may be involved. The chain is built from TRBV12-3 or TRBV12-4 and TRBJ2-3, with D unresolved. CDR3 length equals 14 residues. CDR3 sequence: CASKSGVSTDAQYF. CDR3 DNA: TGTGCCAGCAAGTCGGGCGTTAGCACAGATGCGCAGTATTTT.